The clone carrying this T cell receptor beta chain was found many times. Its matching antigen is unknown. This record comes from a study of response to subunit inactivated influenza vaccine. Notes on the study in general: Researchers suggested that each seasonal influenza vaccination recruits few new T cells.

TCRdb re-analysed the RT-PCR reads in MiXCR, keeping a single row per CDR3 protein. The profile covers hundreds of thousands of distinct CDR3 sequences, with 14% appearing a single time and around 6.5% taken by the ten largest. CDR3 length equals 13 residues. Germline V CDR1 and CDR2: DFQATT, SNEGSKA (reference sequence). V shed 7 bases and J 7 bases; nucleotides not matched to a gene: 9. This chain uses TRBV20-1 with TRBJ2-1; 8 bases line up with TRBD2. This receptor was identified in a man aged 50-59 years who received an inactivated influenza vaccine. The sample consisted of PBMCs from blood, taken roughly 15 days before vaccination. CDR3 residues: CSVSGTRGNEQFF. The DNA for the CDR3 is TGCAGTGTCTCCGGGACTAGGGGAAATGAGCAGTTCTTC.